Listed here are 18 T cell receptor beta chains from one sample, sequenced in a study of control samples from healthy donors and cancer patients. Profiled with immunoSEQ multiplex PCR; TCRdb holds only in-frame clones, not every one. The sample yields over 150,000 clones, 80% to 95% seen once. Sequenced material: blood. Receptors were obtained from a man aged 18 to 35 in good health.

V and J are TRBV2 and TRBJ2-3; the D gene could be TRBD1 or TRBD2 (5 bases each). The length of the CDR3 is 13 residues. Trimming removed 4 bases at V and 0 bases at J, with 5 bases between. The V gene's germline CDR1 is SNHLY and CDR2 FYNNEI. The CDR3: CASSGDSTDTQYF. DNA of the CDR3: TGTGCCAGCAGTGGGGACAGCACAGATACGCAGTATTTT.

The rearrangement joins TRBV30 to TRBJ2-3; 10 positions agree with TRBD2. After removal of 1 base from V and 2 bases from J, the junction contained 9 bases not matched to a gene. This CDR3 comprises 17 residues. CDR1 is GTSNPN and CDR2 is SVGIG in the germline V gene (reference sequence). The CDR3 here is CAWSERGAGGATDTQYF. The CDR3 DNA sequence: TGTGCCTGGAGTGAACGAGGAGCGGGGGGGGCCACAGATACGCAGTATTTT.

V gene TRBV7-9 combines with J gene TRBJ2-1; TRBD2 matches 10 bases. The CDR3 runs to 13 residues. Germline CDR1 reads SEHNR; CDR2 reads FQNEAQ (reference sequence). The trim removed 3 bases at V and 10 bases at J, leaving 3 bases unmatched. The CDR3: CASSFEREGEQFF. CDR3 DNA sequence: TGTGCCAGCAGCTTCGAGCGGGAGGGGGAGCAGTTCTTC. The full variable domain, completed using reference TRBV7-9 and TRBJ2-1, is DTGVSQNPRHKITKRGQNVTFRCDPISEHNRLYWYRQTLGQGPEFLTYFQNEAQLEKSRLLSDRFSAERPKGSFSTLEIQRTEQGDSAMYLCASSFEREGEQFFGPGTRLTVL.

The V and J genes are TRBV10-3 and TRBJ1-4; D is uncertain. There are 13 residues in the CDR3. Germline V gene lookup returns CDR1 ENHRY and CDR2 SYGVKD. With 10 bases removed from V and 8 bases from J, the gap between germline ends came to 17 bases. CDR3 protein: CATGGRSDEKLFF. As DNA, the CDR3 is TGTGCCACTGGAGGGAGATCCGACGAAAAACTGTTTTTT.

A remark on this clone: This specimen includes other DNA sequences encoding the same CDR3. CDR3 loop: CASSRTVNTEAFF. CDR3 bases: TGTGCCAGCAGCCGGACAGTGAACACTGAAGCTTTCTTT. The V gene is TRBV12-3 or TRBV12-4, the J gene TRBJ1-1; maybe TRBD1 (6 bases). V shed 6 bases and J shed 0 bases, with 8 bases lying between them. The CDR3 is 13 residues long.

The chain employs TRBV20-1 and TRBJ2-1; no firm D call. Per germline, CDR1 DFQATT and CDR2 SNEGSKA (reference sequence). The V end was cut by 6 bases, the J end by 3 bases, with 6 bases between. The CDR3 runs to 11 residues. Here the CDR3 reads CSARSYNEQFF. In DNA, the CDR3 is TGCAGTGCCCGTAGCTACAATGAGCAGTTCTTC.

V usage is TRBV27 and J usage is TRBJ2-7; D uncertain. Trimming cost V 6 bases and J 3 bases, with 9 bases left between them. Germline V gives CDR1 MNHEY, CDR2 SMNVEV (reference sequence). The CDR3 totals 12 residues. The CDR3 DNA reads as TGTGCCAGCAGCGATATAGGCTACGAGCAGTACTTC. It translates to CASSDIGYEQYF.

This chain connects TRBV29-1 to TRBJ1-4; 8 nucleotides align to TRBD1. The trim removed 4 bases at V and 5 bases at J, leaving 3 bases unmatched. This CDR3 is 13 amino acids long. Germline V gene data show CDR1 as SQVTM and CDR2 as ANQGSEA. Here the CDR3 reads CSVARTGNEKLFF. The CDR3, as DNA: TGCAGCGTTGCCCGGACAGGGAATGAAAAACTGTTTTTT.

The CDR3 coding sequence is TGTGCCAGCAGTACCGGGACAGGGACCGAGCAGTACTTC. It yields the protein CASSTGTGTEQYF. J is TRBJ2-7 and V is TRBV27, with TRBD1 matching over 9 bases. The CDR3 totals 13 residues. V shed 5 bases and J 6 bases; nucleotides not matched to a gene: 5. The germline gives CDR1 MNHEY, CDR2 SMNVEV (reference sequence).

This chain joins TRBV2 and TRBJ1-3, with D tentatively TRBD1 (6 bases). This CDR3 spans 15 amino acids. The V gene's germline CDR1 is SNHLY and CDR2 FYNNEI. V shed 4 bases and J shed 4 bases, with 14 bases lying between them. DNA of the CDR3: TGTGCCAGCAGTGCGCAGGGGATGACAGGAAACACCATATATTTT. Protein sequence: CASSAQGMTGNTIYF.

In DNA form, the CDR3 reads TGCAGCGTTGGAGGGGCTAGCACAGATACGCAGTATTTT. It specifies CSVGGASTDTQYF. The rearrangement uses TRBV29-1 and TRBJ2-3; perhaps D is TRBD1 or TRBD2 (5 bases each). Germline V gene lookup returns CDR1 SQVTM and CDR2 ANQGSEA. The CDR3 totals 13 residues. V gave up 4 bases and J gave up 0 bases, with 8 bases separating them.

CDR3 DNA: TGTGCCAGTACCGGGACAGGAATTATTGAGCAGTTCTTC. It specifies CASTGTGIIEQFF. This chain links TRBV6-5 with TRBJ2-1; 8 nucleotides line up with TRBD1. J lost 9 bases, V lost 9 bases, and 10 bases had no gene match. CDR1 is MNHEY and CDR2 is SVGAGI in the germline V gene. The CDR3 runs to 13 residues.

In its sample, this clone was seen once. The CDR3 nucleotides read TGTGCCACCAGTGATGGGGGAAGGGGAAAGCTGTTTTTT. Encoded protein: CATSDGGRGKLFF. V gene TRBV24-1 combines with J gene TRBJ2-2; D is possibly TRBD1 or TRBD2 (5 bases each). The CDR3 contains 13 residues. CDR1 KGHDR and CDR2 SFDVKD come from the germline V gene. V lost 3 bases, J lost 12 bases, and 13 bases lay in between.

The chain recombines TRBV24-1 with TRBJ2-1, with 9 bases lining up with TRBD1. CDR1 is KGHDR and CDR2 is SFDVKD in the germline V gene. V shed 4 bases and J 4 bases; nucleotides not matched to a gene: 7. CDR3 length equals 16 residues. Written as DNA, the CDR3 is TGTGCCACCAGTGACCCAACCGGGACAGGGTACAATGAGCAGTTCTTC. Its protein product is CATSDPTGTGYNEQFF.

This chain connects TRBV5-1 to TRBJ2-1, with D perhaps matching TRBD2 (5 bases). The CDR3 runs to 13 residues. Germline V lookup: CDR1 SGHRS, CDR2 YFSETQ. V was pared by 0 bases and J by 8 bases, with 9 bases between. CDR3 bases: TGCGCCAGCAGCTTGGGGCAGGAGGATGAGCAGTTCTTC. Protein: CASSLGQEDEQFF.

The V call is TRBV28, the J call TRBJ1-1; unclear D gene. Germline V lookup: CDR1 MDHEN, CDR2 SYDVKM. V was trimmed by 3 bases and J by 2 bases, leaving 10 bases between them. This CDR3 comprises 14 residues. The CDR3 DNA reads as TGTGCCAGCAGTTTGGTACATACTAACACTGAAGCTTTCTTT. This codes for CASSLVHTNTEAFF. Full variable domain (missing parts from reference TRBV28 and TRBJ1-1): DVKVTQSSRYLVKRTGEKVFLECVQDMDHENMFWYRQDPGLGLRLIYFSYDVKMKEKGDIPEGYSVSREKKERFSLILESASTNQTSMYLCASSLVHTNTEAFFGQGTRLTVV.

The rearrangement uses TRBV2 and TRBJ1-3; D not resolved. CDR3 length: 14 amino acids. Germline V CDR1 and CDR2: SNHLY, FYNNEI. Trimming left V 3 bases short and J 0 bases short, with 6 bases between. CDR3: CASSDGYSGNTIYF. In nucleotides, the CDR3 is TGTGCCAGCAGTGATGGGTACTCTGGAAACACCATATATTTT.

This clone appeared once. Written as DNA, the CDR3 is TGTGCCAGCAGCCCCACAGGGACCCTCCCCGGAGAGCAGTACTTC. As protein: CASSPTGTLPGEQYF. V usage is TRBV7-3 and J usage is TRBJ2-7, with D perhaps TRBD1 (6 bases). The V gene lost 5 bases and the J gene lost 7 bases, with 21 bases spanning the gap. The CDR3 is 15 amino acids. Germline CDR1 reads SGHTA; CDR2 reads FQGTGA. Full variable domain (rest looked up from reference TRBV7-3 and TRBJ2-7): GAGVSQTPSNKVTEKGKYVELRCDPISGHTALYWYRQSLGQGPEFLIYFQGTGAADDSGLPNDRFFAVRPEGSVSTLKIQRTERGDSAVYLCASSPTGTLPGEQYFGPGTRLTVT.